This record looks at one T cell receptor beta chain sequence and its context. Its antigen target is currently unknown. No quality values exist for individual bases; no much larger clone is one base distant. V is shortened by 1 base, J by 3 bases, and the region joining them spans 19 bases. Via the germline V gene (reference sequence), CDR1 is LNHNV and CDR2 YYDKDF. The CDR3, cysteine through phenylalanine, is 18 amino acids long. CDR3 DNA only is kept here, 54 bases in frame from base 1. The CDR3 regions of human TCRbeta chains were analyzed by immunosequencing. The paper's processing steps were these. TCRs in the repertoires were compared against a reference library of SARS-CoV-2-specific TCRs that had been generated with the MIRA antigen-specificity platform. Breadth was defined as the fraction of unique TCRs that were SARS-CoV-2-associated, and depth was defined as the fraction of total T cells that were SARS-CoV-2-associated. Each spike-specific TCR was assigned to its reactive spike region and to a CD4 or CD8 class using the MIRA data. Log10-transformed breadth and depth values were compared by one-way ANOVA with Sidak's multiple comparisons tests. The table was pulled from immuneACCESS by TCRdb, which kept in-frame rearrangements only. Such tables lose some clones; where checked, under half of the loss comes from unresolved V genes, and the rest has no known cause. D and trimming were read from the DNA, whereas the V and J calls and clone size are those reported in that table. Present in this sample are 95,000 to 100,000 clones, 70% to 90% of which were seen just once. The biggest ten clones account for about 9.4% of the sample.

These data are taken from a study of T cell responses to AZD1222 COVID-19 vaccine (dated by TCRdb to the early 2020s). In the study overall: TCR sequencing was performed for 230 to 250 trial participants, of whom 200 to 220 were given two doses of AZD1222 and some 25 were given two doses of MenACWY control vaccine. Trial participants were enrolled by age into subgroups of 18-55, 56-69 and 70-plus years, and around 150, 29 and 61 TCR-sequenced participants, respectively, were included in these subgroups. Overall results and qualifications from the work: Only five to seven AZD1222 recipients were SARS-CoV-2 seropositive at baseline, limiting conclusions about previously exposed vaccinees. A significant rise in spike-specific TCR breadth and depth was observed after two AZD1222 doses relative to day 0 and relative to MenACWY recipients. Nearly half of unique spike-specific TCRs reportedly recognized epitopes outside regions mutated in the B.1.351 and B.1.1.7 variants. Participants were mostly white British, with more females than males. The authors suggested clonal diversity may have been underestimated. No day 14 peak-response samples were available, so repertoires were characterized only after the peak T cell response. The vaccine-associated CD4 TCRs covered the entire spike protein, and the dominant responses fell in regions 160-218 and 743-854. The 56-69-year group was small, and its depth increase did not reach significance, likely because of low power.

Explained via the paper, the time point label denotes: about 28 days (+/-7) after the second vaccine dose. AZD1222 recipients whose second dose came at about 4 weeks and those whose second dose came at about 12 weeks were combined into one group, since spike-specific TCR depth and breadth did not differ between the two schedules. Vaccinee samples came from UK trials COV001 and COV002, including a single-blind randomized controlled phase 2/3 trial of AZD1222 (ChAdOx1 nCoV-19) in healthy adults. For TCRbeta chain sequencing, PBMC samples were collected from trial participants at day 0 and at day 28 after the second dose.

The TCR originated in an adult who received the AZD1222 COVID-19 vaccine. Sequenced material: peripheral blood, taken 28 days after the second AZD1222 dose. The chain joins TRBV15 to TRBJ2-4, with no confident D gene call. The DNA sequence reads TGTGCCACCAGCAGAGCCAGACACAATCCCAGGATCAAAAACATTCAGTACTTC. The translation is CATSRARHNPRIKNIQYF.